This TCR beta chain was observed in a study of early stage breast cancer tumors. Germline V gives CDR1 MGHDK, CDR2 SYGVNS. The germline V and J ends were trimmed by 6 bases and 2 bases, with 20 bases remaining between them. The CDR3 runs to 16 residues. Sampling of the adjacent normal breast tissue occurred roughly 2-4 cm from the tumor. The method was immunoSEQ multiplex PCR; TCRdb's version includes in-frame clones alone and lacks a portion of them. The sample consists of around 14,000 clones, about four fifths of them appearing once. About this clone: Its specificity is not known.

Study results and caveats: Comparing each tissue with blood distinguished tumor from normal in most of the 16 patients.

This receptor was obtained from a person between 45 and 65 years old with breast cancer. The rearrangement joins TRBV25-1 to TRBJ2-7; the D gene is possibly TRBD1 (5 bases). Material: normal breast tissue next to the tumor. The CDR3 here is CASSPKGAGRPYEQYF. CDR3 DNA: TGTGCCAGCAGCCCTAAAGGGGCAGGTCGGCCCTACGAGCAGTACTTC.